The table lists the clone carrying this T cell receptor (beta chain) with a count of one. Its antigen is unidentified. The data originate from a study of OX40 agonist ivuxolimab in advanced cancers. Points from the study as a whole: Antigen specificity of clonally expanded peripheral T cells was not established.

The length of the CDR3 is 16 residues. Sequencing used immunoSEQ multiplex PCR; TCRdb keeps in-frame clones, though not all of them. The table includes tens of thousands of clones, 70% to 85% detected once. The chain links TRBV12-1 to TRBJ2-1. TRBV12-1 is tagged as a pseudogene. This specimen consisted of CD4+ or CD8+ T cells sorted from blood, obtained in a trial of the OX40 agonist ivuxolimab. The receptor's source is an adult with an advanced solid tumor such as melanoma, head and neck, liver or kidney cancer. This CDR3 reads CASSTRDQLSYNEQFF. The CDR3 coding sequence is TGTGCCAGCAGCACCAGGGACCAACTCTCCTACAATGAGCAGTTCTTC.